The next 25 T cell receptor beta chains were all read from a single sample in a study of CD4 and CD8 cells across lung adenocarcinoma regions. In TCRdb, the PCR reads were re-called with MiXCR into one record per CDR3 protein. This table holds fewer than 25,000 distinct CDR3 sequences, over 50% found once. What was sequenced was CD8+ T cells from the center of a lung tumor. The receptor source for this set is a female donor with lung adenocarcinoma. The CD4 and CD8 labels of this study may be unreliable.

The CDR3 sequence: CASSDTSGGTDTQYF. The CDR3 DNA is TGCGCCAGCAGTGATACTAGCGGGGGTACAGATACGCAGTATTTT. The rearrangement joins TRBV10-1 to TRBJ2-3; the match to TRBD2 covers 11 bases. Germline values: CDR1 WNHNN, CDR2 SYGVQD (reference sequence). CDR3 size: 15 residues. V lost 3 bases and J lost 3; bases outside the gene matches: 2.

The rearrangement joins TRBV6-1 to TRBJ2-3; 9 nucleotides match TRBD1. Judging by the DNA end, TRBJ2-7 fits better; the J call may be wrong. Germline loops: CDR1 MNHNS, CDR2 SASEGT. CDR3 size: 15 residues. The CDR3 is CASRNGQGHTNTQYF. DNA of the CDR3: TGTGCCAGCAGAAACGGACAGGGGCACACAAATACGCAGTACTTC.

For this clonotype: Because the CDR3's place on the DNA is in doubt, the DNA is left out and the CDR3 is given as listed by TCRdb. The V and J genes are TRBV10-3 and TRBJ2-3; TRBD1 is taken as the D call from the table, unchecked against the DNA. 13 amino acids form the CDR3, both terminal residues included. Germline V gives CDR1 ENHRY, CDR2 SYGVKD. This chain's CDR3 is CAVGRGAKNTQYF.

The chain is built from TRBV7-8 and TRBJ2-2, with 12 bases fitting TRBD2. CDR3 length: 15 residues. The V gene end was trimmed by 7 bases and the J gene end by 4 bases; junction bases not matched to a gene: 4. Germline-derived CDR1 and CDR2 are SGHVS and FQNEAQ. CDR3 loop: CASTLAGGGTGELFF. CDR3 DNA sequence: TGTGCCAGCACCCTAGCGGGAGGGGGCACCGGGGAGCTGTTTTTT. Variable domain in full (rest from reference TRBV7-8 and TRBJ2-2): GAGVSQSPRYKVAKRGQDVALRCDPISGHVSLFWYQQALGQGPEFLTYFQNEAQLDKSGLPSDRFFAERPEGSVSTLKIQRTQQEDSAVYLCASTLAGGGTGELFFGEGSRLTVL.

This clonotype appeared many times. This sequence joins TRBV6-1 and TRBJ1-2; TRBD1 matches 7 bases. Germline assignment: CDR1 MNHNS and CDR2 SASEGT. J was trimmed by 4 bases and V by 6 bases; bases with no gene match: 14. The CDR3 spans 16 residues. CDR3 protein: CASSDTGTEIPYGYTF. In DNA form, the CDR3 reads TGTGCCAGCAGCGACACCGGGACAGAAATTCCCTATGGCTACACCTTC.

This clonotype was detected only a few times. In nucleotides, the CDR3 is TGCGCCAGCAGACCAGGGGGTGGAGAGACCCAGTACTTC. It specifies CASRPGGGETQYF. The chain carries TRBV5-1 and TRBJ2-5; 7 positions agree with TRBD1. The germline V gene encodes CDR1 SGHRS and CDR2 YFSETQ. The junction had 5 bases not matched to a gene; V was cut back by 5 bases and J by 4 bases. This CDR3 spans 13 amino acids.

This clonotype was seen many times. The J gene is TRBJ2-3, the V gene TRBV10-1; 10 bases are shared with TRBD1. V shed 3 bases, J shed 4 bases, and the junction held 1 base outside the gene matches. The CDR3 is made up of 14 amino acids. Germline loops: CDR1 WNHNN, CDR2 SYGVQD (reference sequence). The CDR3 DNA sequence: TGCGCCAGCAGTGAAGACAGGGGGCCAGATACGCAGTATTTT. This encodes CASSEDRGPDTQYF.

This clonotype was seen a single time. The V and J genes are TRBV6-1 and TRBJ2-1; D gene ambiguous. The tail of the sequence fits TRBJ2-7 better, so the J call may be wrong. This CDR3 spans 13 amino acids. CDR1 and CDR2 (germline): MNHNS, SASEGT. The CDR3 is CASKANGAYEQYF. The CDR3 coding sequence is TGTGCCAGCAAAGCGAACGGAGCATACGAGCAGTACTTC.

V gene TRBV4-1 combines with J gene TRBJ2-3, with D possibly being TRBD1 or TRBD2 (5 bases each). Trimming took off 4 bases at V and 4 bases at J, with 21 bases between the two ends. There are 17 residues in the CDR3. Germline V gives CDR1 MGHRA, CDR2 YSYEKL. The CDR3 is CASSPGPGRGDPDTQYF. CDR3 DNA sequence: TGCGCCAGCAGCCCGGGGCCCGGGCGTGGGGACCCAGATACGCAGTATTTT.

This clonotype appeared many times. V gene TRBV4-1 combines with J gene TRBJ2-7, with TRBD2 identical over 11 bases. Germline V CDR1 and CDR2: MGHRA, YSYEKL. CDR3 size: 15 residues. With 4 bases clipped from V and 1 base from J, the junction kept 3 bases outside the gene matches. The CDR3 nucleotides read TGCGCCAGCAGCCTGGGACTAGCGGTTTCCTACGAGCAGTACTTC. Its translation: CASSLGLAVSYEQYF.

In regard to this clonotype: One end of the junction varies from germline; a read error may be responsible. The chain uses TRBV11-2 and TRBJ2-5; 8 bases match TRBD2. This CDR3 region has 14 residues. Germline CDR1 reads SGHAT; CDR2 reads FQNNGV. This CDR3 is CARSGGRDPETQYF. The DNA of the CDR3 is TGTGCGAGGAGCGGGGGCCGAGACCCAGAGACGCAGTACTTC.

The rearrangement uses TRBV27 and TRBJ2-1, with TRBD2 matching 10 bases. The J call is doubtful: the DNA matches TRBJ2-5 better. Germline values: CDR1 MNHEY, CDR2 SMNVEV (reference sequence). This CDR3 is built from 13 residues. The CDR3 DNA reads TGTGCCAGCAGCACTAGCGGGGTGGTTTCCCAGTACTTC. It codes for CASSTSGVVSQYF.

Of note for this clonotype: The junction departs from the called germline gene at one end, perhaps through a read error. V usage is TRBV10-1 and J usage is TRBJ2-3, with D possibly being TRBD1 or TRBD2 (5 bases each). Germline assignment: CDR1 WNHNN and CDR2 SYGVQD (reference sequence). The CDR3 contains 15 residues. The CDR3 sequence: CAGGPGCRDQDTQYF. The DNA of the CDR3 is TGCGCCGGCGGTCCAGGGTGCCGGGACCAAGATACGCAGTACTTT.

The J gene is TRBJ2-1, the V gene TRBV28, with a possible D match to TRBD2 (5 bases). Germline CDR1 is MDHEN and CDR2 is SYDVKM. Trimming shortened V by 6 bases and J by 4 bases, and 16 bases separated the two germline ends. The CDR3 has 15 residues. This CDR3 reads CASSLFREWYNEQFF. The CDR3 DNA reads as TGTGCCAGCAGCCTTTTCCGGGAATGGTACAATGAGCAGTTCTTC.

Worth noting for this clonotype: One end of the junction is discordant with germline, which a read error may explain. As DNA, the CDR3 is TGTGCCAGCAGTGACGGGAGAGCGAACGGCTGGGAGCAGTTTTTC. Amino acid sequence: CASSDGRANGWEQFF. The chain carries TRBV6-1 and TRBJ2-1, with D maybe TRBD2 (6 bases). The CDR3 loop spans 15 amino acids. Germline CDR1 MNHNS, CDR2 SASEGT.

The rearrangement links TRBV11-1 to TRBJ2-3; D is unclear. The V gene's germline CDR1 is SGHAT and CDR2 FQDESV (reference sequence). The CDR3 length is 11 residues. V dropped 5 bases and J dropped 3 bases, with 3 bases sitting between them. The CDR3 nucleotides are TGTGCCAGCAGCATTACAGATACGCAGTATTTT. Its translation is CASSITDTQYF.

This rearrangement joins TRBV11-2 to TRBJ2-1; D uncertain. The V end was cut by 1 base, the J end by 8 bases, with 3 bases between. CDR3 length: 11 residues. CDR1 SGHAT and CDR2 FQNNGV come from the germline V gene. DNA for the CDR3: TGTGCCAGCAGCTTAGGTCATGAGCAGTTCTTC. Protein sequence: CASSLGHEQFF.

This clonotype was seen ten or more times. The chain carries TRBV29-1 and TRBJ2-1, with 12 nucleotides matching TRBD2. The germline V gene encodes CDR1 SQVTM and CDR2 ANQGSEA. The CDR3 is made up of 15 amino acids. Unmatched junction bases numbered 8, after V lost 4 bases and J lost 7 bases. The CDR3: CSVAALAGGGNEQFF. The CDR3 DNA is TGCAGCGTTGCCGCTCTAGCGGGAGGGGGGAATGAGCAGTTCTTC.

In the case of this clonotype: A read error may account for a junction end that differs from germline. The chain is built from TRBV10-3 and TRBJ2-5, with TRBD1 matching 8 bases. The CDR3 is made up of 14 amino acids. Germline V lookup: CDR1 ENHRY, CDR2 SYGVKD. This CDR3 reads CASSESGGIETQYF. CDR3 DNA: TGTGCCAGCAGTGAGTCAGGGGGCATAGAGACCCAGTACTTC.

Details on this clonotype: One junction end does not reproduce the germline sequence, and a read error may be involved. The chain recombines TRBV25-1 with TRBJ2-1; D remains unclear. The closer fit of TRBJ2-4 to the DNA end suggests the J call may be wrong. The CDR3 runs to 11 residues. Germline CDR1 reads MGHDK; CDR2 reads SYGVNS. CDR3 sequence reads: CAGRDKNTQYF. The CDR3 nucleotides are TGTGCCGGCCGTGACAAAAACACTCAGTACTTC.

As regards this clonotype: The junction departs from germline at one end; a sequencing error may be responsible. This sequence joins TRBV12-3 or TRBV12-4 and TRBJ2-4; weak D call: TRBD1 (6 bases). The CDR3 is made up of 18 amino acids. The CDR3 DNA reads as TGTGCCAGCAGGGCCCCCGGGTCGGGGCTGTGGGACACAAACATGCAGTACTTC. Amino acid sequence: CASRAPGSGLWDTNMQYF.

This clonotype was picked up a small number of times. This chain joins TRBV10-3 and TRBJ2-3; 12 bases line up with TRBD2. Germline values: CDR1 ENHRY, CDR2 SYGVKD. V was clipped by 6 bases and J by 5 bases; unmatched bases: 15. CDR3 length: 18 residues. The CDR3 nucleotides read TGTGCCATCAGACACAAACCTCTAGCGGGGGGGCCTGAAGATACGCAGTATTTT. Protein product: CAIRHKPLAGGPEDTQYF.

This clonotype was detected a few times. The chain recombines TRBV7-2 with TRBJ2-1; the D gene is possibly TRBD2 (6 bases). The DNA matches TRBJ2-5 better at its end, which makes the J call doubtful. CDR1 is SGHTA and CDR2 is FQGNSA in the germline V gene. This CDR3 contains 12 residues. Written as DNA, the CDR3 is TGTGCCAGCACCTCCCTCCGGGACTCCCAGTACTTC. Amino acid sequence: CASTSLRDSQYF.

Turning to this clonotype: Germline is not matched at one junction end, which may reflect a read error. The rearrangement uses TRBV27 and TRBJ2-4; possible D gene TRBD2, 5 bases. The CDR3 is made up of 11 amino acids. Germline lookup yields CDR1 MNHEY and CDR2 SMNVEV (reference sequence). The CDR3 spells CGSGPKNTQYF. As DNA, the CDR3 is TGTGGCAGCGGTCCCAAAAATACGCAGTACTTC.

This clonotype was detected only a few times. The chain carries TRBV10-3 and TRBJ2-1; D is possibly TRBD1 or TRBD2 (6 bases each). The CDR3 is 16 amino acids. Germline CDR1 is ENHRY and CDR2 is SYGVKD. Trimming removed 2 bases at V and 6 bases at J, with 17 bases between. CDR3 residues: CAISESESEGGNEQFF. CDR3 sequence (DNA): TGTGCCATCAGTGAGAGCGAATCTGAGGGGGGCAATGAGCAGTTCTTC.